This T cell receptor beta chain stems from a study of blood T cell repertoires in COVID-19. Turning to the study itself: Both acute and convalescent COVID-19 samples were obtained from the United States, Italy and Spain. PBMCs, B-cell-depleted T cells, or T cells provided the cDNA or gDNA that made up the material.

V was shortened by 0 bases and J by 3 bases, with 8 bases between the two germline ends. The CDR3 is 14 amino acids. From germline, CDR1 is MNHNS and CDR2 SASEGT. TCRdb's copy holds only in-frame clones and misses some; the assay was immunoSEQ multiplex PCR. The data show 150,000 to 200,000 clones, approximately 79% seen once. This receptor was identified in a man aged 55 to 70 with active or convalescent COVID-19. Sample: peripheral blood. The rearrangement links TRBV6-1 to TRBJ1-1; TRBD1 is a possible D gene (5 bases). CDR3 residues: CASSEAGGYTEAFF. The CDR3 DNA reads TGTGCCAGCAGTGAAGCCGGGGGTTACACTGAAGCTTTCTTT.